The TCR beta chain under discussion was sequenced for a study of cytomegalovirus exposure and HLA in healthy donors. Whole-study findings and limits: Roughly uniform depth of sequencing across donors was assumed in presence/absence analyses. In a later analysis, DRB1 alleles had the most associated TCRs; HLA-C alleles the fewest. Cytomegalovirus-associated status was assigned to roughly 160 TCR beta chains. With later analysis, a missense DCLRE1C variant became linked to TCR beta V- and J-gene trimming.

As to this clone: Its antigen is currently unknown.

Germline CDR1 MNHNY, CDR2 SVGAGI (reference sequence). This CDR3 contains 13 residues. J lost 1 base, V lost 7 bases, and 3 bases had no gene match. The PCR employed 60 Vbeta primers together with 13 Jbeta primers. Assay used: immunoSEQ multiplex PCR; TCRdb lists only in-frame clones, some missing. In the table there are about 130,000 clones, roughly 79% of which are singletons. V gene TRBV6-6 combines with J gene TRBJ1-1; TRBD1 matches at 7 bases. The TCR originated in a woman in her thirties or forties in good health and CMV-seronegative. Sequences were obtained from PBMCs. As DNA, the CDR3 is TGTGCCAGCAAGGGGGCTGGGAACACTGAAGCTTTCTTT. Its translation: CASKGAGNTEAFF.